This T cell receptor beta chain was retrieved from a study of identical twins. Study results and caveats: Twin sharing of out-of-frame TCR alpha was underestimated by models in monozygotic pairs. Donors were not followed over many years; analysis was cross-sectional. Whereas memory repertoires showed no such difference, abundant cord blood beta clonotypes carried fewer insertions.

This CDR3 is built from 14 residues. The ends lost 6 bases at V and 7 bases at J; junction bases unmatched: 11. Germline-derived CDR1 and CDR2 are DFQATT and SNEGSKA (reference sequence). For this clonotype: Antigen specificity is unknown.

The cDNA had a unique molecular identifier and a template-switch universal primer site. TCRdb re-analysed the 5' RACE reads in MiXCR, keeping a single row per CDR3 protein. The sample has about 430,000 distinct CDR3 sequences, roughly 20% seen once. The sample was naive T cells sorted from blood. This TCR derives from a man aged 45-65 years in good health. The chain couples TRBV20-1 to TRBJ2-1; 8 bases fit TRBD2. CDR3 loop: CSAPRGGGSNEQFF. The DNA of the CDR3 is TGCAGTGCCCCGAGGGGCGGGGGGTCTAATGAGCAGTTCTTC.